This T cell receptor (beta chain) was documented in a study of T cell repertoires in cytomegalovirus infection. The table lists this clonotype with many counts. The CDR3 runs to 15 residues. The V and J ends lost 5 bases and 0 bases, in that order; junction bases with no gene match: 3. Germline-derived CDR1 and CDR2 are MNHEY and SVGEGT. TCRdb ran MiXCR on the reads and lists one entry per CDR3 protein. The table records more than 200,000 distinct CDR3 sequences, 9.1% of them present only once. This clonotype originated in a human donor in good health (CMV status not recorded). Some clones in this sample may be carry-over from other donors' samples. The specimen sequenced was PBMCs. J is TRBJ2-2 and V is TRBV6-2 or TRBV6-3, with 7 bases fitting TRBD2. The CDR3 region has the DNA TGTGCCAGCAGTGCCCTAGCGGCGAACACCGGGGAGCTGTTTTTT. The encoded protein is CASSALAANTGELFF.